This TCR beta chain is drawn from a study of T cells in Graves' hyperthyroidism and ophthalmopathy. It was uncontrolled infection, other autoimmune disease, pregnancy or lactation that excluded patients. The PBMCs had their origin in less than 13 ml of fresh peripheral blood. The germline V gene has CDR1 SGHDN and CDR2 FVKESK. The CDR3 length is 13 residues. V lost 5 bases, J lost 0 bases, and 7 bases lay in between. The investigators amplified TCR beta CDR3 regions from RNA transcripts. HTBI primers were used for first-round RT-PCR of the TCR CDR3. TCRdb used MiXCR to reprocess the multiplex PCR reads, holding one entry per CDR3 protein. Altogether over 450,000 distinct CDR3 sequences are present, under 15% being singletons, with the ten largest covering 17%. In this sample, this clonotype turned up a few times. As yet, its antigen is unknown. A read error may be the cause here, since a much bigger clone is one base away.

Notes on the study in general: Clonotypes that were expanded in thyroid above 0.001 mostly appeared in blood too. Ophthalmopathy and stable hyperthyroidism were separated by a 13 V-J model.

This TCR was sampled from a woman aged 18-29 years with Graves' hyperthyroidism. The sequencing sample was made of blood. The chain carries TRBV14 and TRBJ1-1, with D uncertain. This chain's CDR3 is CASSSPMNTEAFF. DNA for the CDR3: TGTGCCAGCAGCTCGCCCATGAACACTGAAGCTTTCTTT.